These 32 T cell receptor beta chains originate from one sample sequenced in a study of beta chain features in type 1 diabetes. Sequencing targeted expressed TCRB transcripts, as all isolated RNA had been reverse transcribed. The method was immunoSEQ multiplex PCR; TCRdb's version includes in-frame clones alone and lacks a portion of them. The data contain about 210,000 clones, approximately 10% of them seen just once; the ten biggest clones take up 1% to 1.5%. Sequencing was performed on central memory CD4+ T cells from blood. All receptors derive from a man aged 18-30 years in good health.

This clone has a handful of counts. This CDR3 reads CASSVGASGVWEQYF. The CDR3, as DNA: TGTGCCAGCAGCGTAGGGGCTAGCGGGGTCTGGGAGCAGTACTTC. J is TRBJ2-7 and V is TRBV9; 9 bases map to TRBD2. Germline CDR1 reads SGDLS; CDR2 reads YYNGEE. This CDR3 has 15 amino acids. V shed 0 bases, J shed 7 bases, and the junction held 8 bases outside the gene matches. Full variable domain (missing parts from reference TRBV9 and TRBJ2-7): DSGVTQTPKHLITATGQRVTLRCSPRSGDLSVYWYQQSLDQGLQFLIQYYNGEERAKGNILERFSAQQFPDLHSELNLSSLELGDSALYFCASSVGASGVWEQYFGPGTRLTVT.

This clone has just a few counts. This chain joins TRBV5-4 and TRBJ2-5, with 9 bases that match TRBD2. The V gene's germline CDR1 is SGHNT and CDR2 YYREEE (reference sequence). This CDR3 region has 14 residues. V lost 3 bases, J lost 4 bases, and 4 bases stayed unmatched. This chain's CDR3 is CASSSKLAGETQYF. In nucleotides, the CDR3 is TGTGCCAGCAGCTCGAAACTAGCGGGAGAGACCCAGTACTTC.

The V gene is TRBV28, the J gene TRBJ2-3; 13 bases line up with TRBD2. V lost 5 bases to trimming and J lost 1 base; unmatched junction nucleotides: 6. The CDR3 consists of 17 residues. CDR1 and CDR2 (germline): MDHEN, SYDVKM. The CDR3 DNA sequence: TGTGCCAGCAGTGCTGGACTAGCGGGAGCGGGCACAGATACGCAGTATTTT. Protein sequence: CASSAGLAGAGTDTQYF.

This chain connects TRBV12-5 to TRBJ2-1, with D perhaps matching TRBD2 (6 bases). V was pared by 5 bases and J by 7 bases, with 15 bases between. CDR1 is LGHNT, CDR2 FRNRAP, per germline. This CDR3 region has 14 residues. CDR3 in DNA: TGTGCTAGTGGTACCCTCGGGGGATGGAATGAGCAGTTCTTC. It encodes CASGTLGGWNEQFF.

This clone was seen more than once but under ten times. This rearrangement joins TRBV27 to TRBJ2-7, with D hard to call. Deletions cut 4 bases from V and 2 bases from J, with 3 bases between. Germline CDR1 is MNHEY and CDR2 is SMNVEV (reference sequence). CDR3 length: 11 residues. DNA for the CDR3: TGTGCCAGCAGTTCAACCTACGAGCAGTACTTC. It yields the protein CASSSTYEQYF.

This chain joins TRBV6-5 and TRBJ2-5, with D hard to call. CDR1 and CDR2 (germline): MNHEY, SVGAGI. The V gene lost 4 bases and the J gene lost 7 bases, with 16 bases spanning the gap. The CDR3 has 14 amino acids. The DNA of the CDR3 is TGTGCCAGCAGTTTCGGTCGGACGATGTGGACCCAGTACTTC. This sequence encodes CASSFGRTMWTQYF.

This clone was seen many times. Other nucleotide sequences in the sample specify the same CDR3. The chain recombines TRBV7-2 with TRBJ2-7; D possibly corresponds to TRBD1 (5 bases). V was cut by 0 bases and J by 3 bases, with 6 bases left in between. This CDR3 has 13 amino acids. Looked up from germline, CDR1 is SGHTA and CDR2 is FQGNSA. CDR3 nucleotide sequence: TGTGCCAGCAGCTTAGCCAGGGACTACGAGCAGTACTTC. Protein product: CASSLARDYEQYF.

The chain carries TRBV7-3 and TRBJ2-1, with D possibly matching TRBD1 (6 bases). The V end lost 2 bases, the J end lost 0 bases, and 8 bases lay between the germline ends. Germline V lookup: CDR1 SGHTA, CDR2 FQGTGA. This CDR3 has 15 residues. CDR3 sequence reads: CASSLRGGSYNEQFF. The CDR3 nucleotides are TGTGCCAGCAGCTTACGAGGGGGCTCCTACAATGAGCAGTTCTTC. Looking up the rest from reference TRBV7-3 and TRBJ2-1 gives the full variable domain: GAGVSQTPSNKVTEKGKYVELRCDPISGHTALYWYRQSLGQGPEFLIYFQGTGAADDSGLPNDRFFAVRPEGSVSTLKIQRTERGDSAVYLCASSLRGGSYNEQFFGPGTRLTVL.

As to this clone: Other DNA sequences from this sample encode an identical CDR3 as well. This chain uses TRBV28 with TRBJ2-7; D might be TRBD1 (6 bases). Germline V gene lookup returns CDR1 MDHEN and CDR2 SYDVKM. The CDR3 sequence is 12 residues long. V lost 5 bases and J lost 4, with 9 bases in between. CDR3 amino acids: CASSVQGYEQYF. CDR3 bases: TGTGCCAGCAGTGTCCAGGGGTACGAGCAGTACTTC. Together with reference TRBV28 and TRBJ2-7, the CDR3 gives the full variable domain: DVKVTQSSRYLVKRTGEKVFLECVQDMDHENMFWYRQDPGLGLRLIYFSYDVKMKEKGDIPEGYSVSREKKERFSLILESASTNQTSMYLCASSVQGYEQYFGPGTRLTVT.

This clone was detected only a few times. This chain links TRBV4-2 with TRBJ2-1; 7 bases line up with TRBD2. V dropped 9 bases and J dropped 7; count of bases not matched to a gene: 12. Germline CDR1 is LGHNA and CDR2 is YNFKEQ. The CDR3 runs 14 residues. The CDR3 loop reads CASAPGGLTNEQFF. CDR3 sequence (DNA): TGTGCCAGTGCACCGGGGGGACTTACAAATGAGCAGTTCTTC.

The V gene is TRBV29-1, the J gene TRBJ1-4; 10 nucleotides line up with TRBD1. J lost 6 bases, V lost 7 bases, and 5 bases had no gene match. The germline CDR1 and CDR2 sequences are SQVTM and ANQGSEA. The CDR3 length is 13 residues. The CDR3, as DNA: TGCAGCGGATACGGGACAGGGGATGAAAAACTGTTTTTT. Residues: CSGYGTGDEKLFF.

This chain links TRBV4-1 with TRBJ2-5; D is unclear. The CDR3 length is 13 residues. The germline V gene encodes CDR1 MGHRA and CDR2 YSYEKL. Trimming shortened V by 0 bases and J by 0 bases, and 2 bases separated the two germline ends. The CDR3 DNA sequence: TGCGCCAGCAGCCAAGAGTACCAAGAGACCCAGTACTTC. Amino acid sequence: CASSQEYQETQYF.

The rearrangement joins TRBV15 to TRBJ2-6; 7 nucleotides line up with TRBD1. This CDR3 region has 16 residues. J was trimmed by 0 bases and V by 4 bases; bases with no gene match: 3. Germline V CDR1 and CDR2: LNHNV, YYDKDF (reference sequence). The CDR3 DNA reads as TGTGCCACCAGCAAAGACAGGGCCTCTGGGGCCAACGTCCTGACTTTC. It yields the protein CATSKDRASGANVLTF.

This clone was counted ten times or more. This sequence joins TRBV2 and TRBJ1-1; no definite D call. The CDR3 runs 12 residues. The germline gives CDR1 SNHLY, CDR2 FYNNEI. Trimming removed 0 bases at V and 11 bases at J, with 10 bases between. CDR3 in amino acids: CASSEAFLRAFF. The CDR3 region has the DNA TGTGCCAGCAGTGAAGCGTTTCTTCGGGCTTTCTTT.

This clone occurred a few times. The chain is built from TRBV28 and TRBJ2-2; no clear D gene. Deletions cut 6 bases from V and 3 bases from J, with 11 bases between. CDR1 is MDHEN and CDR2 is SYDVKM in the germline V gene. This CDR3 spans 14 amino acids. This chain's CDR3 is CASSPLAYTGELFF. The CDR3 coding sequence is TGTGCCAGCAGCCCCCTGGCTTACACCGGGGAGCTGTTTTTT.

In its sample, this clone was seen a few times. The genes are TRBV27 and TRBJ2-7; 11 positions match TRBD2. The V gene's germline CDR1 is MNHEY and CDR2 SMNVEV (reference sequence). The CDR3 has 16 amino acids. V lost 7 bases, J lost 3 bases, and 11 bases stayed unmatched. CDR3 residues: CASIGTSGSVVYEQYF. CDR3 in DNA: TGTGCCAGCATAGGCACTAGCGGGAGTGTAGTCTACGAGCAGTACTTC.

This clone came up a few times. The chain has TRBV7-2 and TRBJ2-7; D ambiguous. The CDR3 runs to 16 residues. Deletions cut 0 bases from V and 3 bases from J, with 15 bases between. The germline V gene has CDR1 SGHTA and CDR2 FQGNSA. This CDR3 is CASSLALAGEYYEQYF. Written as DNA, the CDR3 is TGTGCCAGCAGCTTAGCGCTGGCAGGTGAATACTACGAGCAGTACTTC. Full variable domain (outside the CDR3, taken from reference TRBV7-2 and TRBJ2-7): GAGVSQSPSNKVTEKGKDVELRCDPISGHTALYWYRQSLGQGLEFLIYFQGNSAPDKSGLPSDRFSAERTGGSVSTLTIQRTQQEDSAVYLCASSLALAGEYYEQYFGPGTRLTVT.

This clone came up many times. This sequence joins TRBV2 and TRBJ2-3; 7 nucleotides line up with TRBD1. This CDR3 is built from 12 residues. J was trimmed by 2 bases and V by 10 bases; bases with no gene match: 3. CDR1 is SNHLY, CDR2 FYNNEI, per germline. Here the CDR3 reads CATTGLTDTQYF. CDR3 nucleotides: TGTGCCACGACAGGGCTCACAGATACGCAGTATTTT.

This clone appeared a few times. V and J are TRBV5-4 and TRBJ2-7; 10 bases align to TRBD2. The CDR3 has 15 amino acids. From germline, CDR1 is SGHNT and CDR2 YYREEE (reference sequence). Trimming removed 4 bases from V and 0 bases from J; junction bases left unmatched: 4. The DNA for the CDR3 is TGTGCCAGCAGCCCGCGACTAGCGGGCTCCTACGAGCAGTACTTC. It encodes CASSPRLAGSYEQYF.

In this sample, this clone turned up a few times. The rearrangement uses TRBV7-2 and TRBJ2-1; 9 bases agree with TRBD2. From germline, CDR1 is SGHTA and CDR2 FQGNSA. The CDR3 sequence is 15 residues long. After removal of 5 bases from V and 7 bases from J, the junction contained 9 bases not matched to a gene. Written as DNA, the CDR3 is TGTGCCAGCAGCCCCTCCGTAGCGGGAGTTAATGAGCAGTTCTTC. Amino acids: CASSPSVAGVNEQFF.

This chain uses TRBV27 with TRBJ2-4; possible D gene TRBD1, 6 bases. V lost 6 bases, J lost 3 bases, and 15 bases lay in between. The CDR3 is 15 residues long. Germline assignment: CDR1 MNHEY and CDR2 SMNVEV (reference sequence). CDR3 in DNA: TGTGCCAGCAGAGTAACAGGGTTAGGCAAAAACATTCAGTACTTC. Translation: CASRVTGLGKNIQYF.

The chain couples TRBV30 to TRBJ2-4; D might be TRBD2 (6 bases). In germline, CDR1 is GTSNPN, CDR2 SVGIG (reference sequence). Trimming pared 2 bases from V and 1 base from J, leaving 12 bases between. This CDR3 is built from 15 residues. CDR3 coding DNA: TGTGCCTGGAGTAGCGGGTCCGTGGCCAAAAACATTCAGTACTTC. Its protein is CAWSSGSVAKNIQYF.

The chain combines TRBV5-1 with TRBJ2-2; D is perhaps TRBD1 or TRBD2 (5 bases each). Trimming removed 5 bases at V and 6 bases at J, with 11 bases between. The CDR3 contains 13 residues. Looked up from germline, CDR1 is SGHRS and CDR2 is YFSETQ. CDR3: CASRRDRPGELFF. The CDR3 DNA follows: TGCGCCAGCAGACGGGACCGACCCGGGGAGCTGTTTTTT.

The chain couples TRBV29-1 to TRBJ2-3; D is unresolved. The CDR3 has 14 amino acids. The V gene's germline CDR1 is SQVTM and CDR2 ANQGSEA. Deletions cut 3 bases from V and 0 bases from J, with 10 bases between. The CDR3 reads CSVELEWSTDTQYF. The CDR3 DNA reads as TGCAGCGTTGAGTTGGAATGGAGCACAGATACGCAGTATTTT.

This chain uses TRBV25-1 with TRBJ1-2, with D maybe TRBD1 (5 bases). V was pared by 5 bases and J by 6 bases, with 16 bases between. The CDR3 runs to 14 residues. The germline V gene encodes CDR1 MGHDK and CDR2 SYGVNS. The CDR3 DNA reads as TGTGCCAGCAGTCCTCGGTGGCAGGGCGATGGCTACACCTTC. It translates to CASSPRWQGDGYTF.

This clone was observed many times. As DNA, the CDR3 is TGTGCCTGGAGTAAGCTAGCGGGAGGGGATGAGCAGTTCTTC. Translating gives CAWSKLAGGDEQFF. The chain combines TRBV30 with TRBJ2-1; 12 positions agree with TRBD2. Germline V gene sequence: CDR1 GTSNPN, CDR2 SVGIG (reference sequence). J lost 8 bases, V lost 2 bases, and 4 bases had no gene match. This CDR3 has 14 amino acids.

This clone occurred once. Since a much larger clone is just one base distant, this may be a read error. The same CDR3 can be traced to other DNA sequences in this sample. The rearrangement uses TRBV4-3 and TRBJ2-1, with 8 bases lining up with TRBD1. This CDR3 is 16 amino acids long. The germline CDR1 and CDR2 sequences are LGHNA and YSLEER. Here the CDR3 reads CASSPSPQGAFNEQFF. The CDR3 nucleotides read TGCGCCAGCAGCCCCTCTCCGCAGGGGGCGTTCAATGAACAGTTCTTC.

The rearrangement joins TRBV11-2 to TRBJ2-3, with unresolved D. The CDR3 extends over 15 amino acids. In germline, CDR1 is SGHAT, CDR2 FQNNGV. V shed 2 bases and J shed 4 bases, with 13 bases lying between them. CDR3 protein: CASSLNPRAADTQYF. As DNA, the CDR3 is TGTGCCAGCAGCTTAAACCCTCGGGCGGCAGATACGCAGTATTTT.

This clone was counted only a few times. V usage is TRBV11-2 and J usage is TRBJ2-1, with D possibly TRBD2 on 6 matching bases. Trimming left V 0 bases short and J 8 bases short, with 17 bases between. CDR1 and CDR2 from the germline V gene are SGHAT and FQNNGV. This CDR3 spans 16 amino acids. In nucleotides, the CDR3 is TGTGCCAGCAGCTTAGATTCCACTAGCTCGGACTATGAGCAGTTCTTC. Its protein product is CASSLDSTSSDYEQFF.

The chain joins TRBV30 to TRBJ1-1; the D is unclear. The CDR3 totals 12 residues. Germline V lookup: CDR1 GTSNPN, CDR2 SVGIG (reference sequence). Trimming removed 8 bases at V and 0 bases at J, with 10 bases between. CDR3 in amino acids: CAGRRVNTEAFF. CDR3 nucleotides: TGTGCCGGCCGCCGGGTGAACACTGAAGCTTTCTTT. The whole variable domain, filled in from reference TRBV30 and TRBJ1-1, reads SQTIHQWPATLVQPVGSPLSLECTVEGTSNPNLYWYRQAAGRGLQLLFYSVGIGQISSEVPQNLSASRPQDRQFILSSKKLLLSDSGFYLCAGRRVNTEAFFGQGTRLTVV.

The chain carries TRBV30 and TRBJ1-6; weak D call: TRBD1 (6 bases). This CDR3 comprises 13 residues. V was shortened by 7 bases and J by 7 bases, with 14 bases between the two germline ends. CDR1 and CDR2 from the germline V gene are GTSNPN and SVGIG (reference sequence). The chain's CDR3 is CALNRDRNSPLHF. CDR3 sequence (DNA): TGTGCCTTAAACAGGGACCGGAATTCACCCCTCCACTTT. The variable domain in full, completed from reference TRBV30 and TRBJ1-6, reads SQTIHQWPATLVQPVGSPLSLECTVEGTSNPNLYWYRQAAGRGLQLLFYSVGIGQISSEVPQNLSASRPQDRQFILSSKKLLLSDSGFYLCALNRDRNSPLHFGNGTRLTVT.

V usage is TRBV4-2 and J usage is TRBJ2-1; TRBD2 matches 7 bases. The CDR3 sequence is 15 residues long. Trimming at V came to 4 bases and at J to 5 bases, leaving 8 bases not matched to a gene. Germline CDR1 LGHNA, CDR2 YNFKEQ. The CDR3: CASSRAGEGHNEQFF. CDR3 coding DNA: TGTGCCAGCAGCCGGGCGGGGGAGGGCCACAATGAGCAGTTCTTC.